The rows below give T cell receptor beta chains drawn from one sample of a study of T-cell reconstitution after alpha-beta-depleted transplantation in children. A single record per CDR3 protein comes from TCRdb applying MiXCR to the PCR reads. The sample shows 90,000 to 100,000 distinct CDR3 sequences, more than 20% of them seen only once. Sequenced material: PBMCs, taken before TCRalphabeta/CD19-depleted stem cell transplant. The source is a boy aged 2 to 9 with acute lymphoblastic leukemia, due to receive a stem cell transplant. The CDR3 runs from the conserved cysteine through the conserved F or W. Fields, in order: clone size, J gene, D gene, V gene, CDR3 DNA, CDR3 protein. A D gene is named only where the DNA matches it firmly. Rows give clone size only sometimes, using once, few, many, or a class for an expanded clone.

size: .
J: TRBJ2-1
D: .
V: TRBV11-2
DNA: TGTGCCAGCAGCTTATTGGGGACCTTGGGGTTTGGTGAGCAGTTCTTC
CDR3: CASSLLGTLGFGEQFF

size: .
J: TRBJ2-3
D: TRBD2
V: TRBV6-1
DNA: TGTGCCAGCAGCCCTTTCGTGAGCGGGATCCGCACAGATACGCAGTATTTT
CDR3: CASSPFVSGIRTDTQYF

size: .
J: TRBJ2-3
D: TRBD2
V: TRBV9
DNA: TGTGCCAGCAGCGAGACTAGCGGGAGGGCCACAGATACGCAGTATTTT
CDR3: CASSETSGRATDTQYF

size: .
J: TRBJ2-5
D: .
V: TRBV3-1
DNA: TGTGCCAGCAGCCAACTACTTAGCCAAGAGACCCAGTACTTC
CDR3: CASSQLLSQETQYF

size: .
J: TRBJ2-2
D: TRBD2
V: TRBV18
DNA: TGTGCCAGCTCACCGACACTAGCGGAGGTCACCGGGGAGCTGTTTTTT
CDR3: CASSPTLAEVTGELFF

size: .
J: TRBJ2-1
D: .
V: TRBV6-5
DNA: TGTGCCAGCAGTTCTAGTCAGGGGGGTCCTCTCAATGAGCAGTTCTTC
CDR3: CASSSSQGGPLNEQFF

size: many
J: TRBJ2-1
D: .
V: TRBV5-1
DNA: TGCGCCAGCAGCTTGGGGGTTGGGACACCCTTTGATGAGCAGTTCTTC
CDR3: CASSLGVGTPFDEQFF

size: .
J: TRBJ1-1
D: .
V: TRBV28
DNA: TGTGCCAGCAGTTTAGAGGGGGGAGCTTTCTTT
CDR3: CASSLEGGAFF

size: many
J: TRBJ2-7
D: .
V: TRBV7-9
DNA: TGTGCCAGCAGCTGGGACTACGAGCAGTACTTC
CDR3: CASSWDYEQYF

size: few
J: TRBJ1-1
D: .
V: TRBV12-3/TRBV12-4
DNA: TGTGCCAGCAGGGCGATAAGAGGGACTGAAGCTTTCTTT
CDR3: CASRAIRGTEAFF

size: few
J: TRBJ2-1
D: TRBD2
V: TRBV12-3/TRBV12-4
DNA: TGTGCCAGCAGTTTTATTTTGGCTAGCGGGAGTGGCAATGAGCAGTTCTTC
CDR3: CASSFILASGSGNEQFF

size: few
J: TRBJ1-2
D: .
V: TRBV18
DNA: TGTGCCAGCTCTCCAACAGGTGACTATGGCTACACCTTC
CDR3: CASSPTGDYGYTF

size: .
J: TRBJ2-4
D: TRBD2
V: TRBV5-1
DNA: TGCGCCAGCAGCTTGGGCCTGAATCCGGGACTAGCGGGAGCTCGCAAAAACATTCAGTACTTC
CDR3: CASSLGLNPGLAGARKNIQYF

size: .
J: TRBJ2-1
D: .
V: TRBV28
DNA: TGTGCCAGCAGTTCCCGTGGAGTCGGCTACAATGAGCAGTTCTTC
CDR3: CASSSRGVGYNEQFF

size: .
J: TRBJ2-1
D: TRBD2
V: TRBV7-3
DNA: TGTGCCAGCAGCACGACTAGCAAAAGCCGGGAGCAGTTCTTC
CDR3: CASSTTSKSREQFF

size: many
J: TRBJ2-7
D: .
V: TRBV5-1
DNA: TGCGCCAGCACCGGACAGACCTACGAGCAGTACTTC
CDR3: CASTGQTYEQYF